The sequence of this T cell receptor (beta chain) was determined in a study of blood T cell repertoires in COVID-19. Study overall: COVID-19 samples collected from the United States, Italy and Spain covered acute and convalescent phases. T cells, B-cell-depleted T cells, or PBMCs supplied cDNA or gDNA.

Authors' processing steps: How many nucleated cells were present was estimated from reference gene primer amplification. Only in-frame clones appear in the TCRdb table, and some are missing; sequencing was by immunoSEQ multiplex PCR. V and J calls and clone size are as listed in that table; D and trimming were resolved from the DNA. The sample has 45,000 to 55,000 clones, 68% seen once. The CDR3 is made up of 14 amino acids. Unmatched junction bases numbered 8, after V lost 8 bases and J lost 1 base. CDR1 and CDR2 (germline): MNHGY, SVAAGI. Sequencing was carried out using peripheral blood. The chain links TRBV6-9 to TRBJ2-7; 7 nucleotides match TRBD2. The clonotype was recovered from a woman between 70 and 85 years old with acute or convalescent COVID-19. The CDR3 region has the DNA TGTGCCAGCCGGTGGCGGGAGACTTCCTACGAGCAGTACTTC. Amino acids: CASRWRETSYEQYF.